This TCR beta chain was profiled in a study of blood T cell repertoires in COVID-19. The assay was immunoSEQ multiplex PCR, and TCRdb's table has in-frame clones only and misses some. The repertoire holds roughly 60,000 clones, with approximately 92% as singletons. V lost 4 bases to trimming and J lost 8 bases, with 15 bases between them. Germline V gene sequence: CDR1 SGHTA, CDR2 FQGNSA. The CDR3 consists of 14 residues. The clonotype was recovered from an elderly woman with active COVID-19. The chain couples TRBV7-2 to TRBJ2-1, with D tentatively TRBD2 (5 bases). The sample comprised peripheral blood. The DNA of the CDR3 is TGTGCCAGCAGCTACCCCTCCGGGGTCTATGAGCAGTTCTTC. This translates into CASSYPSGVYEQFF.